The source of this T cell receptor beta chain is a study of CD8 T cells in ankylosing spondylitis. General observations from the study: Clones tied to disease were said to be significantly enriched in matched ankylosing spondylitis synovial fluid.

Concerning this clonotype itself: Its antigen is unidentified.

With 2 bases removed from V and 4 bases from J, the gap between germline ends came to 17 bases. The germline V gene encodes CDR1 SEHNR and CDR2 FQNEAQ (reference sequence). There are 17 residues in the CDR3. Quantitative 5'-RACE with molecular barcodes generated TCR beta libraries. TCRdb re-analysed the 5' RACE reads in MiXCR, keeping a single row per CDR3 protein. The repertoire includes roughly 250,000 distinct CDR3 sequences, about 9.1% of them detected once, and approximately 6.3% sits in the top ten. This receptor was identified in a male donor with ankylosing spondylitis or in good health (not recorded which). The sequencing sample was made of blood, either unsorted or a sorted T cell fraction (not recorded which). The J gene is TRBJ2-2, the V gene TRBV7-9; D not certain. CDR3 residues: CASSLMRYRESTGELFF. CDR3 DNA sequence: TGTGCCAGCAGCTTAATGAGATACCGCGAGAGCACCGGGGAGCTGTTTTTT.